This is a list of T cell receptor beta chains from one sample in a study of blood T cells in healthy people across ages. TCRdb processed the 5' RACE reads anew with MiXCR; each CDR3 protein has one entry. This repertoire shows roughly 1.7 million distinct CDR3 sequences, almost 35% found once; its top ten account for about 11%. The source material was blood. The receptors shown here come from a woman younger than 45 in good health. Both conserved end residues are trimmed from each CDR3. Fields, in order: CDR3 length, D gene, V gene, clone size, J gene, CDR3 protein. The D gene is left open where the match is weak. Size tells how often a clone was seen (once, few, many) or the class of an expanded clone, and some rows leave it out.

16	.	TRBV20-1	.	TRBJ1-6	SARSREDPSSYNSPLH
12	TRBD1	TRBV7-9	.	TRBJ1-1	ASSADRAATEAF
15	.	TRBV27	.	TRBJ2-5	ASSAGPMSYIQETQY
14	TRBD1	TRBV12-3/TRBV12-4	few	TRBJ1-2	ASTPFGEGAFDGYT
14	.	TRBV5-1	.	TRBJ1-5	ASSLDGDHSDQPQH
12	TRBD1	TRBV5-1	.	TRBJ2-7	ASSPPDRGREQY
13	TRBD1	TRBV5-1	.	TRBJ1-2	ASSRQKRTGNGYT
13	.	TRBV20-1	.	.	SAADSSAPGETQY
10	.	TRBV30	.	TRBJ2-3	AWTPRRDTQY
14	TRBD2	TRBV20-1	few	TRBJ2-3	SARPASGRARDTQY
11	.	TRBV3-1	few	TRBJ2-1	ASSQGGVSGQF
14	.	TRBV6-2/TRBV6-3	.	TRBJ2-7	ASSYPRGANSYEQY
10	.	TRBV11-2	few	TRBJ2-1	ASSAASAEQF
17	TRBD2	TRBV7-3	.	TRBJ2-1	ASSSNGLSGGSSYNEQF
11	.	TRBV27	.	TRBJ2-7	ASRTTGQYEQY
13	.	TRBV6-1	few	TRBJ1-1	ASSEPFRANTEAF
14	TRBD2	TRBV12-5	few	TRBJ2-1	ASGLVLAGRYNEQF
13	.	TRBV21-1	.	TRBJ2-7	ASSKALWGGREQY
9	.	TRBV20-1	.	TRBJ2-7	SAREDGEQY
14	TRBD1	TRBV5-1	few	TRBJ1-2	ASSSWDRAEPYGYT
13	.	TRBV7-9	few	TRBJ1-1	ASSTRPQGNTEAF
10	.	TRBV7-2	few	TRBJ2-7	ASSFITGEQY
11	TRBD1	TRBV27	.	TRBJ2-7	ASKDRGGYEQY
14	TRBD1	TRBV4-1	few	TRBJ2-7	ASSQETGRPAYEQY
10	.	TRBV6-1	.	TRBJ2-7	ASSERNRKKY
15	TRBD2	TRBV28	few	TRBJ2-7	ASTQGLAGGFSYEQY
14	TRBD2	TRBV20-1	.	TRBJ2-1	SARGSASGGGNEQF
12	.	TRBV5-1	.	TRBJ2-7	ASSSDRFSYEQY
15	TRBD1	TRBV13	.	TRBJ2-7	ASSPPRGRGNSYEQY
11	.	TRBV6-1	.	TRBJ1-2	ASTLHANYGYT
15	.	TRBV5-6	.	TRBJ2-1	ASSLAGAGAPRNEQF
16	TRBD2	TRBV4-2	.	TRBJ2-7	ASSRSAGLAGLTYEQY